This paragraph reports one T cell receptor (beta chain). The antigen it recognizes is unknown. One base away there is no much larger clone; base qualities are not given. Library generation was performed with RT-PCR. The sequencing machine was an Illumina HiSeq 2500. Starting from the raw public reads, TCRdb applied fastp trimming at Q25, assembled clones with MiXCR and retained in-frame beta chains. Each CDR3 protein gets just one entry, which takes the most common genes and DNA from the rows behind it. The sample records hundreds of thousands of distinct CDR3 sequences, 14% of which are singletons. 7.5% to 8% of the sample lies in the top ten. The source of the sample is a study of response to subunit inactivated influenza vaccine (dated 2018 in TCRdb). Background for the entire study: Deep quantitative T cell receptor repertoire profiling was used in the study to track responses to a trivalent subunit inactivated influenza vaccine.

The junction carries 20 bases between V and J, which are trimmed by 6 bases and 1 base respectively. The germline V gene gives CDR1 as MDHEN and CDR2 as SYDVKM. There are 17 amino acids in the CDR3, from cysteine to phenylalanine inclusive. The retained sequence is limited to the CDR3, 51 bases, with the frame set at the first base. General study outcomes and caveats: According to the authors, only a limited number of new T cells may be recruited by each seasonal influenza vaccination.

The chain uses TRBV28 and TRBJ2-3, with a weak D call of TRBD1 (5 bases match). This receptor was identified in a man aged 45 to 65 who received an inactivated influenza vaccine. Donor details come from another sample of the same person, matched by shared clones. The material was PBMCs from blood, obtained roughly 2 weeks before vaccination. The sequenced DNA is TGTGCCAGCAGCCCAACCCAACTACTACAGGGCACAGATACGCAGTATTTT. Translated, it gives CASSPTQLLQGTDTQYF.